The present T cell receptor (beta chain) was sequenced within a study of shared T cell receptors in the human thymus. Profiling relied on immunoSEQ multiplex PCR, and the TCRdb table lists in-frame clones only, not all of them. Among roughly 700,000 clones listed, roughly 90% were seen once. Germline CDR1 MNHEY, CDR2 SMNVEV (reference sequence). CDR3 length equals 14 residues. V lost 5 bases and J lost 2, with 12 bases in between. These data also featured in a second study, about human thymus T cells.

This TCR was sampled from a boy under three years old with a congenital heart defect. The sequencing input was thymocytes. This chain uses TRBV27 with TRBJ2-5; no definite D call. In DNA, the CDR3 is TGTGCCAGCAGTCCCAGGCCACTTCAAGAGACCCAGTACTTC. Protein sequence: CASSPRPLQETQYF.